The clone carrying this T cell receptor beta chain was observed once. The antigen remains unidentified. This sample also contains other DNA sequences that code for the same CDR3. Only in-frame clones appear in the TCRdb table, and some are missing; sequencing was by immunoSEQ multiplex PCR. The repertoire includes around 85,000 clones, approximately 90% of them detected once, and 2.8% sits in the top ten. This entry is derived from a study of identifying expanded T cells in peripheral blood. Germline CDR1 MNHEY, CDR2 SVGAGI. Trimming removed 0 bases at V and 4 bases at J, with 3 bases between. The CDR3 is 13 amino acids. During the collection period, no donor immune events like infections were recorded. Regarding the study as a whole: Clone count variance between approximately two-week samples rose with total template count. Technical replicates showed roughly 1.2 changed clones; about 2 weeks about 16; four weeks 19.

The clonotype comes from a person aged 18 to 75 in good health. What was sequenced was blood. This chain connects TRBV6-5 to TRBJ2-2; D uncertain. CDR3 bases: TGTGCCAGCAGTTACTCAGGCACCGGGGAGCTGTTTTTT. Protein: CASSYSGTGELFF.